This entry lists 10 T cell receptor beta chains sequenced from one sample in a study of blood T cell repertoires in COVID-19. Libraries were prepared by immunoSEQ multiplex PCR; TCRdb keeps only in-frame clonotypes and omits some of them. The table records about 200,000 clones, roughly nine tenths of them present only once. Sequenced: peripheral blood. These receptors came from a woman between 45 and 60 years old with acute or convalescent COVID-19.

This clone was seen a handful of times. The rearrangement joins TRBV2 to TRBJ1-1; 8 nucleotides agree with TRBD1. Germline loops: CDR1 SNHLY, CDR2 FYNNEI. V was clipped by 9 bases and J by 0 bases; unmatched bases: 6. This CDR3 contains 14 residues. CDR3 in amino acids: CASALDRVNTEAFF. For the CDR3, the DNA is TGTGCCAGTGCCCTGGACAGGGTGAACACTGAAGCTTTCTTT.

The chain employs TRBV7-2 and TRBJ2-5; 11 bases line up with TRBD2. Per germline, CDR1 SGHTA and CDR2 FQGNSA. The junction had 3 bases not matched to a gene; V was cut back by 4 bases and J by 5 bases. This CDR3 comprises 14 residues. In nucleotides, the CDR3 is TGTGCCAGCAGCTATAGCGGGAGGGGGGAGACCCAGTACTTC. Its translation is CASSYSGRGETQYF.

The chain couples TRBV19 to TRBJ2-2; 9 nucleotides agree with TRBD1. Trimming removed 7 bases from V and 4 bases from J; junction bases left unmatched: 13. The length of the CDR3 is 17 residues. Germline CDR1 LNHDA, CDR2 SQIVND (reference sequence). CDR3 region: CASILSGTGRFTGELFF. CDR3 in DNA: TGTGCCAGTATTCTATCGGGGACAGGGCGGTTCACCGGGGAGCTGTTTTTT.

The CDR3 reads CASSQSGTEGGYTF. CDR3 DNA: TGTGCCAGCAGCCAATCCGGGACTGAGGGTGGCTACACCTTC. J is TRBJ1-2 and V is TRBV3-1 (or the pseudogene TRBV3-2); tentative D call: TRBD1 (5 bases). Germline lookup yields CDR1 LGHDT and CDR2 YNNKEL (reference sequence). CDR3 length: 14 amino acids. The germline V and J ends were trimmed by 2 bases and 7 bases, with 14 bases remaining between them.

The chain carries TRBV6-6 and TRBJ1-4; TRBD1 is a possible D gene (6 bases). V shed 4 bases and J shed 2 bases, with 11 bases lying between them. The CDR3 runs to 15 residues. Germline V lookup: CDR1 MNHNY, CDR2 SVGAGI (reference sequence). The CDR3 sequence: CASSSDRPTNEKLFF. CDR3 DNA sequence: TGTGCCAGCAGTTCCGACAGGCCCACTAATGAAAAACTGTTTTTT.

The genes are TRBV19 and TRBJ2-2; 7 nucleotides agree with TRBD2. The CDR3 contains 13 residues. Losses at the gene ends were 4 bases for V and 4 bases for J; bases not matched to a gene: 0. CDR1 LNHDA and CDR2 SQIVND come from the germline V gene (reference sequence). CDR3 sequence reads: CASSSGSTGELFF. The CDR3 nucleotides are TGTGCCAGTAGTAGCGGGAGCACCGGGGAGCTGTTTTTT.

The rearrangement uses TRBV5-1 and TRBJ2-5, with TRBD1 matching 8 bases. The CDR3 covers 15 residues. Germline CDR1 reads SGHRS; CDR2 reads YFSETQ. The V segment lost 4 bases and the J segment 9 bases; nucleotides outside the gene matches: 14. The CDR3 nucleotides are TGCGCCAGCAGCCCCTCCTCGAGACAGGGGAGTCCCCAGTACTTC. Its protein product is CASSPSSRQGSPQYF. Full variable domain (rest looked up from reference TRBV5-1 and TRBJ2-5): KAGVTQTPRYLIKTRGQQVTLSCSPISGHRSVSWYQQTPGQGLQFLFEYFSETQRNKGNFPGRFSGRQFSNSRSEMNVSTLELGDSALYLCASSPSSRQGSPQYFGPGTRLLVL.

The CDR3 loop reads CSVGQGSNTEAFF. The CDR3 DNA follows: TGCAGCGTTGGGCAGGGTTCTAACACTGAAGCTTTCTTT. The chain has TRBV29-1 and TRBJ1-1, with D perhaps TRBD1 (5 bases). V shed 4 bases and J shed 2 bases, with 11 bases lying between them. Germline V gene lookup returns CDR1 SQVTM and CDR2 ANQGSEA. This CDR3 region has 13 residues. Full variable domain (remainder filled in from reference TRBV29-1 and TRBJ1-1): SAVISQKPSRDICQRGTSLTIQCQVDSQVTMMFWYRQQPGQSLTLIATANQGSEATYESGFVIDKFPISRPNLTFSTLTVSNMSPEDSSIYLCSVGQGSNTEAFFGQGTRLTVV.

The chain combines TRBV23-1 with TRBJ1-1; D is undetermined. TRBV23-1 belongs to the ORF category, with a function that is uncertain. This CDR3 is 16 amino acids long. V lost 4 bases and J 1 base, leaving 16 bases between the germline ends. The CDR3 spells CASSLRLARGNTEAFF. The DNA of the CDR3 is TGCGCCAGCAGTCTAAGATTGGCTCGGGGGAACACTGAAGCTTTCTTT.

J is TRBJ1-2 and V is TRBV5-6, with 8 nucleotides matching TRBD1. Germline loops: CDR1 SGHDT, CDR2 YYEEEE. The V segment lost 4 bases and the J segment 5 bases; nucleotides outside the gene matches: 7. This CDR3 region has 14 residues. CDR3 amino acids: CASSGQGAGYGYTF. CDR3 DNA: TGTGCCAGCAGCGGTCAGGGGGCAGGGTATGGCTACACCTTC.